This T cell receptor (beta chain) was captured by sequencing in a study of blood T cell repertoires in COVID-19. Study context: COVID-19 samples collected from the United States, Italy and Spain covered acute and convalescent phases. PBMCs, B-cell-depleted T cells, or T cells provided the cDNA or gDNA that made up the material.

The ends were cut back, 5 bases at V and 7 bases at J, with 11 bases in the middle. The germline V gene encodes CDR1 GTSNPN and CDR2 SVGIG (reference sequence). This CDR3 is 11 amino acids long. Per the study methods: The authors estimated nucleated cell counts from reference gene primer amplification. Clones were read by immunoSEQ multiplex PCR, and TCRdb kept only the in-frame ones, dropping some. D and trimming come from the DNA, and the V and J calls and clone size come from that table. Among tens of thousands of clones listed, 77% were seen once. The sequence was obtained from a man in his 70s with COVID-19, enrolled during active disease. The chain couples TRBV30 to TRBJ1-1, with D tentatively TRBD1 (6 bases). The sample consisted of peripheral blood. The CDR3 region is CAWGRDIEAFF. The DNA of the CDR3 is TGTGCCTGGGGTCGGGACATTGAAGCTTTCTTT. The whole variable domain, remainder taken from reference TRBV30 and TRBJ1-1, is SQTIHQWPATLVQPVGSPLSLECTVEGTSNPNLYWYRQAAGRGLQLLFYSVGIGQISSEVPQNLSASRPQDRQFILSSKKLLLSDSGFYLCAWGRDIEAFFGQGTRLTVV.